These 30 T cell receptor beta chains share one sample of origin, sequenced in a study of blood T cell repertoires in COVID-19. Some clones are missing from TCRdb's copy, which holds only in-frame ones; the method was immunoSEQ multiplex PCR. Altogether roughly 220,000 clones are present, around 82% being singletons, with the ten largest covering approximately 6%. The sequenced sample was peripheral blood. The receptors come from a woman between 65 and 79 years old with acute or convalescent COVID-19.

This clone was recorded a few times. The chain couples TRBV27 to TRBJ2-3; weak D call: TRBD2 (5 bases). V gave up 6 bases and J gave up 4 bases, with 11 bases separating them. The germline CDR1 and CDR2 sequences are MNHEY and SMNVEV (reference sequence). The CDR3 contains 13 residues. The CDR3 coding sequence is TGTGCCAGCAGACTAGATTCTCCAGATACGCAGTATTTT. This gives the protein CASRLDSPDTQYF.

The rearrangement links TRBV27 to TRBJ2-2, with TRBD1 as a possible D gene (6 bases). CDR3 length: 15 amino acids. V was cut by 6 bases and J by 2 bases, with 13 bases left in between. The V gene's germline CDR1 is MNHEY and CDR2 SMNVEV (reference sequence). In DNA, the CDR3 is TGTGCCAGCAGAAAATGGACAGATAACACCGGGGAGCTGTTTTTT. The encoded protein is CASRKWTDNTGELFF.

Worth noting for this clone: A read error may produce the germline difference seen at one junction end. The chain joins TRBV13 to TRBJ1-2; possibly TRBD1 for D (5 bases). The germline V gene has CDR1 PRHDT and CDR2 FYEKMQ (reference sequence). This CDR3 is built from 15 residues. Here the CDR3 DNA reads TGTGCCAGCAGCTTAACCCCCCAGGGTTCCTATGGCTTCACCTTC. This translates into CASSLTPQGSYGFTF.

The chain links TRBV5-1 to TRBJ2-1; 14 nucleotides align to TRBD2. V gave up 4 bases and J gave up 8 bases; unmatched junction bases: 8. This CDR3 comprises 16 residues. Looked up from germline, CDR1 is SGHRS and CDR2 is YFSETQ. The CDR3 region is CASSRRLAGGRDEQFF. DNA for the CDR3: TGCGCCAGCAGCCGAAGACTAGCGGGAGGGAGGGATGAGCAGTTCTTC.

CDR3: CASTLTGLGTEAFF. The DNA for the CDR3 is TGTGCCAGCACCCTTACAGGTTTAGGCACTGAAGCTTTCTTT. The gene calls are TRBV7-2 and TRBJ1-1; a weak D match, TRBD1 (5 bases). Trimming cost V 7 bases and J 4 bases, with 16 bases left between them. From germline, CDR1 is SGHTA and CDR2 FQGNSA. The CDR3 is made up of 14 amino acids.

This clone was seen only once. The V gene is TRBV5-4, the J gene TRBJ1-6; D call uncertain. CDR3 length: 13 residues. Trimming removed 2 bases at V and 3 bases at J, with 3 bases between. Looked up from germline, CDR1 is SGHNT and CDR2 is YYREEE (reference sequence). This CDR3 reads CASSFGYNSPLHF. CDR3 nucleotides: TGTGCCAGCAGCTTCGGCTATAATTCACCCCTCCACTTT.

The chain has TRBV16 and TRBJ1-1; no firm D call. The V gene's germline CDR1 is KGHSY and CDR2 FQNENV. The CDR3 extends over 15 amino acids. V lost 0 bases and J lost 2, with 10 bases in between. The CDR3 DNA sequence: TGTGCCAGCAGCCAATCGAGAAACAGTAACACTGAAGCTTTCTTT. Translated, it gives CASSQSRNSNTEAFF.

The chain links TRBV2 to TRBJ1-4, with D perhaps matching TRBD1 (5 bases). The CDR3 runs 15 residues. The V gene's germline CDR1 is SNHLY and CDR2 FYNNEI. V was pared by 0 bases and J by 5 bases, with 10 bases between. Here the CDR3 reads CASSEAPGSNEKLFF. The CDR3, as DNA: TGTGCCAGCAGTGAAGCTCCAGGGTCGAATGAAAAACTGTTTTTT.

This rearrangement joins TRBV10-3 to TRBJ1-5; D possibly corresponds to TRBD1 (6 bases). Germline V lookup: CDR1 ENHRY, CDR2 SYGVKD. The V gene lost 0 bases and the J gene lost 6 bases, with 18 bases spanning the gap. The CDR3 length is 17 residues. The CDR3 DNA is TGTGCCATCAGTGAGTCGAATGTGGGGGCAGGGTCTCAGCCCCAGCATTTT. Translated: CAISESNVGAGSQPQHF.

The rearrangement uses TRBV6-5 and TRBJ1-5; D remains ambiguous. Germline values: CDR1 MNHEY, CDR2 SVGAGI. Trimming stripped 1 base from V and 3 bases from J, with 10 bases between. CDR3 length: 15 residues. CDR3: CASSYFGVTNQPQHF. The DNA of the CDR3 is TGTGCCAGCAGTTACTTCGGGGTAACCAATCAGCCCCAGCATTTT.

The V gene is TRBV2, the J gene TRBJ2-7; D is undetermined. The CDR3 totals 13 residues. From germline, CDR1 is SNHLY and CDR2 FYNNEI. Deletions cut 2 bases from V and 0 bases from J, with 5 bases between. The CDR3 here is CASSEQVSYEQYF. CDR3 DNA: TGTGCCAGCAGTGAACAGGTCTCCTACGAGCAGTACTTC.

V gene TRBV7-2 combines with J gene TRBJ2-3, with a weak D call TRBD2 (5 bases). Germline-derived CDR1 and CDR2 are SGHTA and FQGNSA. The CDR3 has 16 amino acids. V gave up 2 bases and J gave up 0 bases, with 12 bases separating them. The CDR3 here is CASSLQSGGSTDTQYF. The CDR3 DNA is TGTGCCAGCAGCTTACAAAGCGGAGGCAGCACAGATACGCAGTATTTT.

The rearrangement links TRBV6-1 to TRBJ2-7; 8 nucleotides align to TRBD2. The CDR3 runs 16 residues. The trim removed 2 bases at V and 4 bases at J, leaving 10 bases unmatched. The germline gives CDR1 MNHNS, CDR2 SASEGT. Written as DNA, the CDR3 is TGTGCCAGCAGTGAACGGGGGGGTGGAGGGGAATACGAGCAGTACTTC. Translation gives CASSERGGGGEYEQYF.

CDR3 coding DNA: TGTGCCAGTAGTACCTTAAGACAGGGGGCGATGAATCAGCCCCAGCATTTT. This encodes CASSTLRQGAMNQPQHF. The V call is TRBV19, the J call TRBJ1-5, with TRBD1 matching over 10 bases. CDR1 LNHDA and CDR2 SQIVND come from the germline V gene (reference sequence). CDR3 length equals 17 residues. With V trimmed by 4 bases and J by 4 bases, 10 bases remained unmatched.

This rearrangement joins TRBV6-5 to TRBJ2-7; 7 nucleotides match TRBD2. The germline V gene encodes CDR1 MNHEY and CDR2 SVGAGI. With 6 bases clipped from V and 4 bases from J, the junction kept 12 bases outside the gene matches. The CDR3 contains 15 residues. CDR3 DNA: TGTGCCAGCAGACCAGAGGGGATTAGCGGGTACGAGCAGTACTTC. Its translation: CASRPEGISGYEQYF.

The chain combines TRBV2 with TRBJ2-1; 10 nucleotides agree with TRBD2. The CDR3 consists of 20 residues. Germline-derived CDR1 and CDR2 are SNHLY and FYNNEI. Losses at the gene ends were 3 bases for V and 4 bases for J; bases not matched to a gene: 18. This CDR3 reads CASSEISGRLSGGIYNEQFF. CDR3 sequence (DNA): TGTGCCAGCAGTGAGATTAGCGGGAGGCTTAGTGGGGGGATTTACAATGAGCAGTTCTTC.

The chain employs TRBV5-1 and TRBJ2-1, with D possibly matching TRBD2 (6 bases). V lost 5 bases to trimming and J lost 2 bases, with 14 bases between them. The CDR3 covers 15 residues. CDR1 is SGHRS, CDR2 YFSETQ, per germline. This CDR3 is CASSEEGIPYNEQFF. The CDR3 coding sequence is TGCGCCAGCAGTGAGGAGGGGATTCCCTACAATGAGCAGTTCTTC.

V is TRBV5-8 and J is TRBJ1-2, with a possible D match to TRBD1 (5 bases). Trimming shortened V by 3 bases and J by 2 bases, and 11 bases separated the two germline ends. The CDR3 contains 14 residues. Germline CDR1 SGHTS, CDR2 YDEGEE. The CDR3 spells CASSSSQGNYGYTF. The CDR3 bases are TGTGCCAGCAGCTCCTCCCAGGGAAACTATGGCTACACCTTC.

The chain has TRBV15 and TRBJ2-3, with TRBD1 as a possible D gene (5 bases). Germline values: CDR1 LNHNV, CDR2 YYDKDF (reference sequence). This CDR3 is built from 14 residues. V lost 0 bases to trimming and J lost 3 bases, with 7 bases between them. The CDR3 coding sequence is TGTGCCACCAGCAGAGATCCAGGGACAGATACGCAGTATTTT. Translating it yields CATSRDPGTDTQYF. The full variable domain, its missing parts supplied by reference TRBV15 and TRBJ2-3, is DAMVIQNPRYQVTQFGKPVTLSCSQTLNHNVMYWYQQKSSQAPKLLFHYYDKDFNNEADTPDNFQSRRPNTSFCFLDIRSPGLGDTAMYLCATSRDPGTDTQYFGPGTRLTVL.

The chain uses TRBV9 and TRBJ2-2, with 9 bases identical to TRBD2. This CDR3 region has 15 residues. Germline values: CDR1 SGDLS, CDR2 YYNGEE. J gave up 7 bases and V 0 bases, and 4 bases lay outside the gene matches. CDR3 sequence (DNA): TGTGCCAGCAGCGTAGGCGGGAGGGAGGTCGGGGAGCTGTTTTTT. The encoded protein is CASSVGGREVGELFF.

The CDR3 loop is CASSLSLGRPQHF. The CDR3 DNA is TGTGCCAGCAGTCTTTCTCTGGGGAGGCCCCAGCATTTT. The rearrangement links TRBV27 to TRBJ1-5; no definite D call. Germline V gene lookup returns CDR1 MNHEY and CDR2 SMNVEV (reference sequence). Trimming cost V 5 bases and J 9 bases, with 14 bases left between them. The CDR3 has 13 residues.

This clone is a singleton in its sample. The V call is TRBV19, the J call TRBJ2-7; 8 bases line up with TRBD2. The V segment lost 5 bases and the J segment 3 bases; nucleotides outside the gene matches: 6. The CDR3 is made up of 14 amino acids. The germline CDR1 and CDR2 sequences are LNHDA and SQIVND (reference sequence). DNA of the CDR3: TGTGCCAGTAGTTCCTTGGGACTAGGCTACGAGCAGTACTTC. This gives the protein CASSSLGLGYEQYF.

The genes are TRBV11-2 and TRBJ2-7; 7 nucleotides align to TRBD1. Germline loops: CDR1 SGHAT, CDR2 FQNNGV. The CDR3 extends over 14 amino acids. V shed 5 bases, J shed 5 bases, and the junction held 9 bases outside the gene matches. The CDR3 nucleotides are TGTGCCAGCAGCACAGGACAGGCTGTAGACGAGCAGTACTTC. This translates into CASSTGQAVDEQYF.

The chain is built from TRBV27 and TRBJ1-1; D uncertain. CDR1 is MNHEY and CDR2 is SMNVEV in the germline V gene (reference sequence). Trimming stripped 6 bases from V and 1 base from J, with 9 bases between. The CDR3 loop spans 13 amino acids. The CDR3 bases are TGTGCCAGCAGACCTCAGAAGAACACTGAAGCTTTCTTT. As protein: CASRPQKNTEAFF.

V gene TRBV3-1 (or the pseudogene TRBV3-2) combines with J gene TRBJ1-4; TRBD1 agrees at 7 bases. V trimming: 1 base; J trimming: 10 bases; junction bases outside the gene matches: 3. Germline V lookup: CDR1 LGHDT, CDR2 YNNKEL (reference sequence). There are 13 residues in the CDR3. CDR3 sequence: CASSQGAGGKLFF. The CDR3 coding sequence is TGTGCCAGCAGCCAAGGCGCAGGGGGAAAACTGTTTTTT.

This chain joins TRBV30 and TRBJ2-7; 9 bases match TRBD2. Germline trimming cut 3 bases from V and 6 bases from J; bases unmatched to any gene: 12. CDR3 length: 15 residues. Per the germline V gene, CDR1 is GTSNPN and CDR2 is SVGIG (reference sequence). The CDR3 DNA reads TGTGCCTGGAGGAAATTGGGCGGGAGGGGGATCGAGCAGTACTTC. Encoded protein: CAWRKLGGRGIEQYF.

This sequence joins TRBV6-2 or TRBV6-3 and TRBJ2-5, with 7 bases lining up with TRBD1. Germline V CDR1 and CDR2: MNHEY, SVGEGT. The CDR3 totals 13 residues. The J segment lost 5 bases and the V segment lost 2 bases, leaving 2 bases of the junction unmatched. CDR3 DNA: TGTGCCAGCAGTTACGCGGACAGGGAGACCCAGTACTTC. Its protein product is CASSYADRETQYF.

The chain links TRBV5-5 to TRBJ1-3; 7 bases line up with TRBD1. The V segment lost 4 bases and the J segment 0 bases; nucleotides outside the gene matches: 7. Germline V gene lookup returns CDR1 SGHKS and CDR2 YYEKEE (reference sequence). CDR3 length: 16 residues. The CDR3 spells CASSPRGQNSGNTIYF. DNA of the CDR3: TGTGCCAGCAGCCCGAGGGGACAGAACTCTGGAAACACCATATATTTT.

The gene calls are TRBV14 and TRBJ1-1, with 10 bases identical to TRBD1. With V trimmed by 4 bases and J by 5 bases, 7 bases remained unmatched. Germline V gene lookup returns CDR1 SGHDN and CDR2 FVKESK. The CDR3 length is 15 residues. The CDR3 loop is CASSPLGTGETEAFF. The CDR3 DNA reads as TGTGCCAGCAGCCCCCTAGGGACAGGGGAGACTGAAGCTTTCTTT.

This chain uses TRBV25-1 with TRBJ2-7; D not certain. This CDR3 is 12 amino acids long. Germline-derived CDR1 and CDR2 are MGHDK and SYGVNS. Trimming stripped 4 bases from V and 3 bases from J, with 7 bases between. CDR3 sequence (DNA): TGTGCCAGCAGTGTCTACAGCTACGAGCAGTACTTC. Amino acid sequence: CASSVYSYEQYF.